This T cell receptor (beta chain) was sequenced during a study of lymphopenia after photon versus proton radiotherapy. The study, taken as a whole, reports: Only patients who died were analyzed for survival; proton advantage is unproven. After the lymphocyte nadir, photon-treated repertoires showed oligoclonal expansion, especially of CD8+ Temra cells.

Method: immunoSEQ multiplex PCR; TCRdb's copy keeps in-frame clones and lacks some. The data show fewer than 40,000 clones, 94% seen once. V gave up 0 bases and J gave up 0 bases, with 10 bases separating them. The CDR3 contains 16 residues. Looked up from germline, CDR1 is SGHRS and CDR2 is YFSETQ. For this clone: What it binds is unknown.

The chain carries TRBV5-1 and TRBJ1-5; no clear D gene. The receptor's source is a woman aged 45-59 years with cholangiocarcinoma. The sequencing used peripheral blood, collected from a patient treated with photon-based radiotherapy. The CDR3 here is CASSLEGGVSNQPQHF. The CDR3, as DNA: TGCGCCAGCAGCTTGGAGGGCGGCGTTAGCAATCAGCCCCAGCATTTT.